Presented here are 27 T cell receptor beta chains from one specimen sequenced in a study of T cell responses to AZD1222 COVID-19 vaccine. Clones were sequenced by immunoSEQ multiplex PCR, and TCRdb holds only the in-frame ones, with some missing. The data hold over 110,000 clones, with roughly nine tenths observed a single time. This specimen consisted of peripheral blood, obtained on day 0 of AZD1222 vaccination. These receptors were obtained from an adult in good health.

The genes are TRBV19 and TRBJ1-2, with 8 bases aligning to TRBD1. The CDR3 runs to 15 residues. Germline CDR1 and CDR2: LNHDA and SQIVND (reference sequence). J gave up 7 bases and V 6 bases, and 13 bases lay outside the gene matches. The CDR3 DNA is TGTGCCAGTAGATTGAGTAGGACAGGGAGGAGTGGCTACACCTTC. This encodes CASRLSRTGRSGYTF.

The V call is TRBV12-3 or TRBV12-4, the J call TRBJ2-2, with unresolved D. The CDR3 has 13 residues. Trimming took 3 bases from V and 6 from J, leaving 8 bases between them. The CDR3 nucleotides read TGTGCCAGCAGTTTGATGGGTCCCGGGGAGCTGTTTTTT. Translating it yields CASSLMGPGELFF.

The V gene is TRBV5-1, the J gene TRBJ2-2, with D maybe TRBD2 (5 bases). The V gene's germline CDR1 is SGHRS and CDR2 YFSETQ. The CDR3 totals 17 residues. Trimming took off 4 bases at V and 4 bases at J, with 20 bases between the two ends. The CDR3 loop is CASSGRLGGRTTGELFF. The CDR3 DNA reads TGCGCCAGCAGCGGCCGGTTAGGTGGGAGAACCACCGGGGAGCTGTTTTTT.

In this sample, this clone turned up a few times. The chain links TRBV12-3 or TRBV12-4 to TRBJ2-3; no definite D call. Between the trimmed V and J ends, which lost 4 bases and 2 bases, there was a span of 1 base. This CDR3 spans 11 amino acids. In nucleotides, the CDR3 is TGTGCCAGCAGTTACACAGATACGCAGTATTTT. Protein sequence: CASSYTDTQYF.

This clone was seen a handful of times. The chain recombines TRBV4-2 with TRBJ2-7; 10 nucleotides align to TRBD1. Unmatched junction bases numbered 5, after V lost 6 bases and J lost 3 bases. CDR1 is LGHNA, CDR2 YNFKEQ, per germline. The CDR3 is 14 residues long. CDR3 residues: CASSPGTGDYEQYF. The CDR3 DNA is TGTGCCAGCAGTCCAGGGACAGGGGACTACGAGCAGTACTTC.

This clone was picked up a small number of times. CDR3 DNA: TGCGCCAGCAGCTCCACAGGGGGGAGTGAAAAACTGTTTTTT. Encoded protein: CASSSTGGSEKLFF. This chain links TRBV4-1 with TRBJ1-4, with TRBD1 identical over 8 bases. After removal of 5 bases from V and 7 bases from J, the junction contained 6 bases not matched to a gene. CDR1 and CDR2 from the germline V gene are MGHRA and YSYEKL. This CDR3 is 14 amino acids long.

This clone was observed a single time. The rearrangement joins TRBV9 to TRBJ1-4; 9 bases fit TRBD1. CDR3 size: 16 residues. The germline CDR1 and CDR2 sequences are SGDLS and YYNGEE. V lost 6 bases to trimming and J lost 8 bases; unmatched junction nucleotides: 14. The CDR3 bases are TGTGCCAGCACTGGGGGAGCGGGACAGGGCTCCGAAAAACTGTTTTTT. Amino acid sequence: CASTGGAGQGSEKLFF. Filled out from reference TRBV9 and TRBJ1-4, the complete variable domain reads DSGVTQTPKHLITATGQRVTLRCSPRSGDLSVYWYQQSLDQGLQFLIQYYNGEERAKGNILERFSAQQFPDLHSELNLSSLELGDSALYFCASTGGAGQGSEKLFFGSGTQLSVL.

The chain joins TRBV20-1 to TRBJ1-5; no reliable D call. V was pared by 8 bases and J by 6 bases, with 5 bases between. CDR3 length: 9 amino acids. Germline V gene data show CDR1 as DFQATT and CDR2 as SNEGSKA (reference sequence). Written as DNA, the CDR3 is TGCAGTACAAGTCAGCCCCAGCATTTT. Amino acids: CSTSQPQHF.

V and J are TRBV6-5 and TRBJ2-2, with D maybe TRBD1 (6 bases). This CDR3 comprises 16 residues. V was cut by 2 bases and J by 4 bases, with 14 bases left in between. Germline CDR1 and CDR2: MNHEY and SVGAGI. The DNA for the CDR3 is TGTGCCAGCAGTTACCGGGGCAGGGGTGGCACCGGGGAGCTGTTTTTT. As protein: CASSYRGRGGTGELFF.

The chain combines TRBV2 with TRBJ1-1, with a tentative D call TRBD1 (6 bases). Looked up from germline, CDR1 is SNHLY and CDR2 is FYNNEI. The CDR3 sequence is 11 residues long. Trimming left V 4 bases short and J 7 bases short, with 7 bases between. This CDR3 is CASSAQGEAFF. The CDR3 DNA reads TGTGCCAGCAGTGCACAGGGTGAAGCTTTCTTT.

V gene TRBV10-1 combines with J gene TRBJ2-1, with 12 bases identical to TRBD2. J gave up 7 bases and V 2 bases, and 0 bases lay outside the gene matches. The CDR3 covers 14 residues. The germline gives CDR1 WNHNN, CDR2 SYGVQD (reference sequence). The CDR3 sequence is CASSEGLAGNEQFF. CDR3 bases: TGCGCCAGCAGTGAGGGACTAGCGGGAAATGAGCAGTTCTTC.

J is TRBJ1-5 and V is TRBV28, with D hard to call. The CDR3 extends over 15 amino acids. Trimming cost V 4 bases and J 5 bases, with 15 bases left between them. CDR1 and CDR2 (germline): MDHEN, SYDVKM. Written as DNA, the CDR3 is TGTGCCAGCAGTTCCTACTTATCCACGGATCAGCCCCAGCATTTT. Translating it yields CASSSYLSTDQPQHF. The full variable domain, rest sourced from reference TRBV28 and TRBJ1-5, is DVKVTQSSRYLVKRTGEKVFLECVQDMDHENMFWYRQDPGLGLRLIYFSYDVKMKEKGDIPEGYSVSREKKERFSLILESASTNQTSMYLCASSSYLSTDQPQHFGDGTRLSIL.

V usage is TRBV24-1 and J usage is TRBJ1-2; D ambiguous. Trimming took off 0 bases at V and 5 bases at J, with 15 bases between the two ends. The CDR3 extends over 16 amino acids. From germline, CDR1 is KGHDR and CDR2 SFDVKD. The chain's CDR3 is CATSDLARFKVYGYTF. CDR3 bases: TGTGCCACCAGTGATTTGGCCAGGTTTAAGGTTTATGGCTACACCTTC.

This clone was seen only once. The chain is built from TRBV9 and TRBJ1-1, with D perhaps matching TRBD1 (5 bases). Germline assignment: CDR1 SGDLS and CDR2 YYNGEE. This CDR3 is 13 amino acids long. The ends were cut back, 7 bases at V and 0 bases at J, with 10 bases in the middle. The CDR3 loop reads CASQGSMNTEAFF. CDR3 DNA sequence: TGTGCCAGCCAGGGTTCCATGAACACTGAAGCTTTCTTT. Supplemented by reference TRBV9 and TRBJ1-1, the full variable domain reads DSGVTQTPKHLITATGQRVTLRCSPRSGDLSVYWYQQSLDQGLQFLIQYYNGEERAKGNILERFSAQQFPDLHSELNLSSLELGDSALYFCASQGSMNTEAFFGQGTRLTVV.

V gene TRBV7-9 combines with J gene TRBJ2-3, with D possibly being TRBD2 (6 bases). From germline, CDR1 is SEHNR and CDR2 FQNEAQ (reference sequence). Trimming stripped 3 bases from V and 2 bases from J, with 15 bases between. This CDR3 comprises 16 residues. CDR3: CASSFGMAGYTDTQYF. The CDR3 nucleotides read TGTGCCAGCAGCTTTGGGATGGCGGGATACACAGATACGCAGTATTTT.

This rearrangement joins TRBV23-1 to TRBJ2-5; 8 bases line up with TRBD2. TRBV23-1 is an ORF, and what it does is uncertain. J lost 1 base, V lost 10 bases, and 11 bases had no gene match. This CDR3 is built from 15 residues. The CDR3 sequence: CAKRGAGGGQETQYF. The CDR3 coding sequence is TGCGCCAAGAGGGGGGCGGGAGGTGGCCAAGAGACCCAGTACTTC.

The chain employs TRBV6-1 and TRBJ1-1; no clear D gene. Trimming cost V 1 base and J 1 base, with 13 bases left between them. Germline values: CDR1 MNHNS, CDR2 SASEGT. The CDR3 sequence is 16 residues long. CDR3 in DNA: TGTGCCAGCAGTGAAGTATGGGGATTCAGGAACACTGAAGCTTTCTTT. It yields the protein CASSEVWGFRNTEAFF.

This clone was observed once. The chain uses TRBV2 and TRBJ2-7; 8 nucleotides line up with TRBD2. Per the germline V gene, CDR1 is SNHLY and CDR2 is FYNNEI. The CDR3 is 15 residues long. V trimming: 4 bases; J trimming: 1 base; junction bases outside the gene matches: 6. For the CDR3, the DNA is TGTGCCAGCAGTGCGATAGCGGGGAGATCCTACGAGCAGTACTTC. Translated: CASSAIAGRSYEQYF. The variable domain in full, completed from reference TRBV2 and TRBJ2-7, reads EPEVTQTPSHQVTQMGQEVILRCVPISNHLYFYWYRQILGQKVEFLVSFYNNEISEKSEIFDDQFSVERPDGSNFTLKIRSTKLEDSAMYFCASSAIAGRSYEQYFGPGTRLTVT.

The J gene is TRBJ1-5, the V gene TRBV3-1 (or the pseudogene TRBV3-2), with TRBD1 matching over 8 bases. The CDR3 totals 15 residues. CDR1 and CDR2 from the germline V gene are LGHDT and YNNKEL (reference sequence). With 3 bases clipped from V and 7 bases from J, the junction kept 8 bases outside the gene matches. The CDR3 loop is CASSQSTGVKQPQHF. The CDR3 DNA follows: TGTGCCAGCAGCCAGTCGACAGGGGTGAAGCAGCCCCAGCATTTT.

The chain links TRBV24-1 to TRBJ2-1; no reliable D call. With 12 bases removed from V and 0 bases from J, the gap between germline ends came to 14 bases. Germline CDR1 KGHDR, CDR2 SFDVKD. The CDR3 loop spans 14 amino acids. The CDR3 loop reads CAVRKGSSYNEQFF. In DNA, the CDR3 is TGTGCCGTAAGGAAGGGATCCTCCTACAATGAGCAGTTCTTC.

V usage is TRBV2 and J usage is TRBJ1-6; no firm D call. Trimming cost V 6 bases and J 7 bases, with 10 bases left between them. The CDR3 has 13 amino acids. Germline CDR1 and CDR2: SNHLY and FYNNEI. CDR3 region: CASRGGRNSPLHF. CDR3 bases: TGTGCCAGCAGAGGTGGACGAAATTCACCCCTCCACTTT.

The chain joins TRBV6-5 to TRBJ2-1; D is unclear. The germline V gene has CDR1 MNHEY and CDR2 SVGAGI. V dropped 7 bases and J dropped 13 bases, with 14 bases sitting between them. There are 11 residues in the CDR3. The chain's CDR3 is CASTPGLHQFF. The CDR3 nucleotides read TGTGCCAGCACCCCAGGCCTTCACCAGTTCTTC.

This clone was detected only a few times. The chain joins TRBV27 to TRBJ1-1; D might be TRBD1 (6 bases). Looked up from germline, CDR1 is MNHEY and CDR2 is SMNVEV (reference sequence). V was trimmed by 5 bases and J by 3 bases, leaving 22 bases between them. The CDR3 length is 17 residues. This CDR3 is CASSPSPWYREDTEAFF. The CDR3 DNA reads TGTGCCAGCAGTCCAAGCCCATGGTACAGGGAGGACACTGAAGCTTTCTTT.

The rearrangement links TRBV6-5 to TRBJ2-2; maybe TRBD2 (5 bases). Per the germline V gene, CDR1 is MNHEY and CDR2 is SVGAGI. The CDR3 consists of 14 residues. V was trimmed by 6 bases and J by 4 bases, leaving 12 bases between them. As DNA, the CDR3 is TGTGCCAGCAGGGGAACTAGAGTCACCGGGGAGCTGTTTTTT. Its protein product is CASRGTRVTGELFF.

The V call is TRBV5-6, the J call TRBJ2-7; D gene uncertain. There are 11 residues in the CDR3. Germline V lookup: CDR1 SGHDT, CDR2 YYEEEE. Trimming left V 3 bases short and J 5 bases short, with 6 bases between. The CDR3 nucleotides are TGTGCCAGCAGCTCGCTGGACGAGCAGTACTTC. Its translation: CASSSLDEQYF.

The chain links TRBV7-9 to TRBJ1-2; D gene ambiguous. Germline V CDR1 and CDR2: SEHNR, FQNEAQ (reference sequence). V was shortened by 1 base and J by 4 bases, with 10 bases between the two germline ends. This CDR3 is built from 14 residues. The chain's CDR3 is CASSLDPLIYGYTF. CDR3 sequence (DNA): TGTGCCAGCAGCTTAGACCCCTTAATCTATGGCTACACCTTC.

This clone was recorded once. J is TRBJ1-4 and V is TRBV5-6, with TRBD1 matching over 8 bases. V shed 3 bases and J 7 bases; nucleotides not matched to a gene: 8. The CDR3 has 15 amino acids. Germline V gene data show CDR1 as SGHDT and CDR2 as YYEEEE. The CDR3 here is CASSSTGERSEKLFF. CDR3 nucleotide sequence: TGTGCCAGCAGCTCGACAGGGGAAAGGAGTGAAAAACTGTTTTTT.